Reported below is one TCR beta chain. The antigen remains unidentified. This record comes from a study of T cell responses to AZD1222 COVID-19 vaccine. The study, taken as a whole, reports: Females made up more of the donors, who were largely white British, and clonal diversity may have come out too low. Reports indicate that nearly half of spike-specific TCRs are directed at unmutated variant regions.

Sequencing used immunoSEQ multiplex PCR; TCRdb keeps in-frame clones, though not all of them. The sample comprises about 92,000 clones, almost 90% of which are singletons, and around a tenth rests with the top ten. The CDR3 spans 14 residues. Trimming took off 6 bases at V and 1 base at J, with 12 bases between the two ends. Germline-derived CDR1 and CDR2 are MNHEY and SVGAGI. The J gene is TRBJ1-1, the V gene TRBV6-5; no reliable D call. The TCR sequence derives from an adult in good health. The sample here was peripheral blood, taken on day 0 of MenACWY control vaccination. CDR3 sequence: CASSKAHSNTEAFF. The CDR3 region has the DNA TGTGCCAGCAGCAAGGCACATTCGAACACTGAAGCTTTCTTT.